The sequence of this TCR beta chain was determined in a study of blood T cell repertoires in COVID-19. This CDR3 region has 17 residues. Deletions cut 2 bases from V and 7 bases from J, with 20 bases between. Germline CDR1 reads SGHVS; CDR2 reads FQNEAQ. Assay used: immunoSEQ multiplex PCR; TCRdb lists only in-frame clones, some missing. The table has some 67,000 clones, 90% seen once. Sequenced: peripheral blood. The origin of this receptor is a woman between 18 and 30 years old with acute or convalescent COVID-19. The chain joins TRBV7-8 to TRBJ1-4; weak D call: TRBD1 (6 bases). DNA for the CDR3: TGTGCCAGCAGCTTACCCGCGATAGGGGGAATTATTGAAAAACTGTTTTTT. Residues: CASSLPAIGGIIEKLFF.